Sequencing of this TCR beta chain was carried out in a study of blood T cell repertoires in COVID-19. Study-level information: The analysed material was cDNA or gDNA that came from T cells, B-cell-depleted T cells, or PBMCs.

Between the trimmed V and J ends, which lost 5 bases and 0 bases, there was a span of 13 bases. CDR3 length: 15 residues. CDR1 is SEHNR, CDR2 FQNEAQ, per germline (reference sequence). The table lists this clone with a few counts. Assay used: immunoSEQ multiplex PCR; TCRdb lists only in-frame clones, some missing. The sample carries hundreds of thousands of clones, roughly 87% recorded once. The sample was peripheral blood. The V and J genes are TRBV7-9 and TRBJ1-1, with unresolved D. This receptor was identified in a woman in her 50s who had recovered from COVID-19. CDR3 residues: CASSPWTDLNTEAFF. The CDR3 coding sequence is TGTGCCAGCAGCCCCTGGACGGACTTGAACACTGAAGCTTTCTTT.